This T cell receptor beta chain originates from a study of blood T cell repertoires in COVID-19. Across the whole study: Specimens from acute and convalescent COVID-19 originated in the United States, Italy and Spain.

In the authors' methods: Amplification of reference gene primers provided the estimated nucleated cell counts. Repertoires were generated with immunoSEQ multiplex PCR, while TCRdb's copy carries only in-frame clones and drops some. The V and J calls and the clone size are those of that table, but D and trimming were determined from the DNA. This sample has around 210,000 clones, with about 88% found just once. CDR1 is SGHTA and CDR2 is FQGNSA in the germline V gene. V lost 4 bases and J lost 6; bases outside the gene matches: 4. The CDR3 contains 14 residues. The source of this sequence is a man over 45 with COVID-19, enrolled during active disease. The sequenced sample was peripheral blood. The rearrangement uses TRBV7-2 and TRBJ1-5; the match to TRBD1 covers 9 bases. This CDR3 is CASSSGQGTQPQHF. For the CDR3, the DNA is TGTGCCAGCAGCTCGGGACAGGGCACTCAGCCCCAGCATTTT. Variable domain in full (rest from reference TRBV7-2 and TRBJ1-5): GAGVSQSPSNKVTEKGKDVELRCDPISGHTALYWYRQSLGQGLEFLIYFQGNSAPDKSGLPSDRFSAERTGGSVSTLTIQRTQQEDSAVYLCASSSGQGTQPQHFGDGTRLSIL.